The 14 T cell receptor beta chains presented below share a single source sample, sequenced in a study of T cells after posttransplantation cyclophosphamide. Treatment was busulfan-fludarabine conditioning, a marrow graft, and cyclophosphamide on days +3 and +4. TCRdb keeps only in-frame clones here, not all; method: immunoSEQ multiplex PCR. The table records 8,000 or so clones, roughly nine tenths of them present only once. Material: CD4+ T cells sorted from blood, obtained approximately 1,500 days after allogeneic stem cell transplant with posttransplant cyclophosphamide. The receptors were gathered from a female patient aged 50-65 years who received an allogeneic stem cell transplant from a related donor, was CMV-positive, and had no GVHD. Part of the T cell pool may stem from the graft donor.

The chain has TRBV6-5 and TRBJ2-6, with D maybe TRBD1 (6 bases). V lost 6 bases and J lost 6, with 15 bases in between. CDR1 is MNHEY, CDR2 SVGAGI, per germline. The CDR3 runs 15 residues. The CDR3 region is CASREMGAEANVLTF. CDR3 nucleotides: TGTGCCAGCAGGGAAATGGGGGCGGAGGCCAACGTCCTGACTTTC.

The J gene is TRBJ2-1, the V gene TRBV30; 14 positions agree with TRBD2. The germline CDR1 and CDR2 sequences are GTSNPN and SVGIG (reference sequence). This CDR3 comprises 16 residues. Unmatched junction bases numbered 7, after V lost 2 bases and J lost 7 bases. As DNA, the CDR3 is TGTGCCTGGAGTCCTGGGACTAGCGGGAGTTCGAATGAGCAGTTCTTC. Translating it yields CAWSPGTSGSSNEQFF.

The V gene is TRBV6-1, the J gene TRBJ1-2, with TRBD1 as a possible D gene (6 bases). This CDR3 contains 15 residues. Trimming shortened V by 4 bases and J by 4 bases, and 16 bases separated the two germline ends. CDR1 is MNHNS and CDR2 is SASEGT in the germline V gene. CDR3 region: CASSALDRMTYGYTF. The CDR3 nucleotides read TGTGCCAGCAGTGCTTTGGACAGAATGACCTATGGCTACACCTTC.

The chain links TRBV5-4 to TRBJ2-2; 7 nucleotides align to TRBD1. There are 15 residues in the CDR3. The junction had 3 bases not matched to a gene; V was cut back by 3 bases and J by 1 base. Germline V CDR1 and CDR2: SGHNT, YYREEE (reference sequence). CDR3 in amino acids: CASSSGQQNTGELFF. The CDR3 nucleotides read TGTGCCAGCAGCTCGGGACAGCAGAACACCGGGGAGCTGTTTTTT.

The V call is TRBV9, the J call TRBJ2-7; TRBD1 agrees at 9 bases. The V gene's germline CDR1 is SGDLS and CDR2 YYNGEE. There are 14 residues in the CDR3. Trimming took 4 bases from V and 6 from J; bases not matched to a gene: 8. The CDR3 sequence: CASSTQTGGGEQYF. CDR3 DNA sequence: TGTGCCAGCAGCACCCAGACAGGGGGAGGCGAGCAGTACTTC.

This chain joins TRBV5-1 and TRBJ1-1, with a tentative D call TRBD1 (5 bases). The CDR3 has 14 residues. Germline V gene data show CDR1 as SGHRS and CDR2 as YFSETQ. V was shortened by 7 bases and J by 1 base, with 14 bases between the two germline ends. The CDR3 coding sequence is TGCGCCAGCTCCATTTGGGGGGGGAACACTGAAGCTTTCTTT. This encodes CASSIWGGNTEAFF.

This clone occurred once. The chain combines TRBV9 with TRBJ1-4; tentatively, D is TRBD1 (5 bases). CDR1 and CDR2 from the germline V gene are SGDLS and YYNGEE. The V end lost 4 bases, the J end lost 8 bases, and 12 bases lay between the germline ends. The CDR3 sequence is 13 residues long. The CDR3 loop reads CASSPRQREKLFF. CDR3 DNA: TGTGCCAGCAGCCCACGACAGAGAGAAAAACTGTTTTTT.

The chain uses TRBV5-4 and TRBJ2-4, with TRBD2 matching over 10 bases. V trimming: 4 bases; J trimming: 5 bases; junction bases outside the gene matches: 6. The CDR3 has 15 amino acids. Per the germline V gene, CDR1 is SGHNT and CDR2 is YYREEE (reference sequence). The CDR3 reads CASSQGGLAENIQYF. The CDR3 DNA reads as TGTGCCAGCAGCCAGGGCGGACTAGCGGAAAACATTCAGTACTTC.

This clone was found once. The chain uses TRBV30 and TRBJ1-4; 12 nucleotides align to TRBD1. The CDR3 has 14 residues. Germline V gene data show CDR1 as GTSNPN and CDR2 as SVGIG (reference sequence). Losses at the gene ends were 1 base for V and 10 bases for J; bases not matched to a gene: 4. CDR3 coding DNA: TGTGCCTGGAGTGCCGGGACAGGGGGCTCAAAACTGTTTTTT. Translation: CAWSAGTGGSKLFF. Full variable domain (outside the CDR3, taken from reference TRBV30 and TRBJ1-4): SQTIHQWPATLVQPVGSPLSLECTVEGTSNPNLYWYRQAAGRGLQLLFYSVGIGQISSEVPQNLSASRPQDRQFILSSKKLLLSDSGFYLCAWSAGTGGSKLFFGSGTQLSVL.

The CDR3 region has the DNA TGTGCCAGCAGCCGCGGGAGAGACTCCTACAATGAGCAGTTCTTC. It translates to CASSRGRDSYNEQFF. The chain recombines TRBV7-3 with TRBJ2-1; 7 bases map to TRBD2. Germline V gene data show CDR1 as SGHTA and CDR2 as FQGTGA. Germline trimming cut 5 bases from V and 0 bases from J; bases unmatched to any gene: 4. The CDR3 loop spans 15 amino acids.

This chain uses TRBV10-3 with TRBJ2-7; maybe TRBD2 (6 bases). Germline V gene lookup returns CDR1 ENHRY and CDR2 SYGVKD. The V end was cut by 5 bases, the J end by 2 bases, with 10 bases between. The CDR3 is 13 amino acids. The CDR3 sequence: CAISLGGTYEQYF. The CDR3 DNA follows: TGTGCCATCAGTCTGGGGGGAACCTACGAGCAGTACTTC.

This clone has just a few counts. The rearrangement links TRBV5-1 to TRBJ1-3, with 7 bases aligning to TRBD1. This CDR3 comprises 16 residues. With V trimmed by 3 bases and J by 0 bases, 6 bases remained unmatched. CDR1 is SGHRS, CDR2 YFSETQ, per germline. CDR3 region: CASSSGGFLSGNTIYF. The CDR3 DNA sequence: TGCGCCAGCAGCTCAGGGGGTTTCCTCTCTGGAAACACCATATATTTT.

This clone was counted a few times. The chain joins TRBV2 to TRBJ2-7, with 12 bases fitting TRBD2. J was trimmed by 1 base and V by 10 bases; bases with no gene match: 5. Germline V gene lookup returns CDR1 SNHLY and CDR2 FYNNEI. This CDR3 has 14 residues. The CDR3 sequence is CATLGLAGSYEQYF. CDR3 in DNA: TGTGCCACCCTTGGACTAGCGGGATCCTACGAGCAGTACTTC.

The chain couples TRBV2 to TRBJ2-7, with TRBD2 matching 8 bases. Germline V CDR1 and CDR2: SNHLY, FYNNEI. The CDR3 has 17 amino acids. The V segment lost 0 bases and the J segment 6 bases; nucleotides outside the gene matches: 13. In DNA form, the CDR3 reads TGTGCCAGCAGTGAAGCGGCTAGCGGGCCAGGTGGGGCCGAGCAGTACTTC. It yields the protein CASSEAASGPGGAEQYF.